The following is a TCR beta chain sequence with its context. The data derive from a study of shared clonotypes between healthy human individuals. Study-wide context: Each donor had three CD4 naive, three CD4 memory, two CD8 naive and one CD8 memory plate.

Healthy HIV-negative adults without recent acute infections or vaccinations served as donors. V lost 2 bases, J lost 6 bases, and 5 bases stayed unmatched. The CDR3 spans 14 residues. Per germline, CDR1 MNHNY and CDR2 SVGAGI (reference sequence). The data were produced by immunoSEQ multiplex PCR, yet TCRdb's version contains in-frame clones alone and is incomplete. The sample carries about 960,000 clones, approximately 80% recorded once. The J gene is TRBJ2-5, the V gene TRBV6-6; 8 bases line up with TRBD1. The clonotype originates from a man aged 18 to 30 in good health. What was sequenced was memory CD4+ T cells sorted from blood. The subset is: CD45RA-negative fraction. In nucleotides, the CDR3 is TGTGCCAGCAGTTACGGGCAGGGGGCCAAGACCCAGTACTTC. It specifies CASSYGQGAKTQYF.